Following are 17 T cell receptor beta chains from one sample sequenced in a study of blood T cell repertoires in COVID-19. This table comes from immunoSEQ multiplex PCR, and its TCRdb copy is limited to in-frame clones, with some not included. The sample yields over 100,000 clones, roughly 80% seen once. Material: peripheral blood. The receptor source for this set is a man between 65 and 85 years old with acute or convalescent COVID-19.

V gene TRBV19 combines with J gene TRBJ1-5; D uncertain. CDR3 length equals 14 residues. Trimming shortened V by 1 base and J by 3 bases, and 7 bases separated the two germline ends. Germline CDR1 and CDR2: LNHDA and SQIVND (reference sequence). The CDR3 is CASSIAPFNQPQHF. The CDR3 DNA is TGTGCCAGTAGTATAGCCCCTTTCAATCAGCCCCAGCATTTT.

The rearrangement links TRBV19 to TRBJ2-3; the D is unclear. The CDR3 sequence is 16 residues long. The V and J ends lost 2 bases and 0 bases respectively, with 12 bases between them. In germline, CDR1 is LNHDA, CDR2 SQIVND (reference sequence). CDR3 sequence reads: CASSITRRPSTDTQYF. CDR3 DNA: TGTGCCAGTAGTATAACTCGGAGACCCAGCACAGATACGCAGTATTTT.

This chain uses TRBV15 with TRBJ1-5; the D gene is possibly TRBD1 (6 bases). Germline-derived CDR1 and CDR2 are LNHNV and YYDKDF (reference sequence). Trimming shortened V by 0 bases and J by 9 bases, and 18 bases separated the two germline ends. This CDR3 spans 16 amino acids. CDR3 nucleotides: TGTGCCACCAGCAGAGATGGGGGCGGGGGCTTTGGGCCCCAGCATTTT. The encoded protein is CATSRDGGGGFGPQHF.

This chain links TRBV7-9 with TRBJ1-1; 7 bases are a match to TRBD1. V gave up 8 bases and J gave up 0 bases; unmatched junction bases: 6. The CDR3 runs to 14 residues. CDR1 and CDR2 (germline): SEHNR, FQNEAQ (reference sequence). The CDR3 DNA sequence: TGTGCCAGCGGCCGGGACAGTCTGAACACTGAAGCTTTCTTT. Protein sequence: CASGRDSLNTEAFF. Looking up the rest from reference TRBV7-9 and TRBJ1-1 gives the full variable domain: DTGVSQNPRHKITKRGQNVTFRCDPISEHNRLYWYRQTLGQGPEFLTYFQNEAQLEKSRLLSDRFSAERPKGSFSTLEIQRTEQGDSAMYLCASGRDSLNTEAFFGQGTRLTVV.

V gene TRBV6-6 combines with J gene TRBJ2-7, with 7 bases aligning to TRBD1. With 5 bases clipped from V and 9 bases from J, the junction kept 22 bases outside the gene matches. From germline, CDR1 is MNHNY and CDR2 SVGAGI (reference sequence). CDR3 length: 17 residues. CDR3 loop: CASSPGPKTGERGRQYF. CDR3 coding DNA: TGTGCCAGCAGTCCTGGTCCGAAAACAGGGGAGAGAGGTCGGCAGTACTTC.

The sample holds a few counts of this clone. The chain employs TRBV27 and TRBJ2-7, with 9 bases that match TRBD2. Per the germline V gene, CDR1 is MNHEY and CDR2 is SMNVEV (reference sequence). After removal of 5 bases from V and 3 bases from J, the junction contained 11 bases not matched to a gene. This CDR3 comprises 16 residues. As DNA, the CDR3 is TGTGCCAGCAGTCGTACCGGGACTAGCAGACTCTACGAGCAGTACTTC. Translation: CASSRTGTSRLYEQYF.

This chain links TRBV19 with TRBJ1-6; 10 nucleotides align to TRBD1. V lost 5 bases, J lost 8 bases, and 9 bases stayed unmatched. The CDR3 is 16 residues long. Germline V gene lookup returns CDR1 LNHDA and CDR2 SQIVND (reference sequence). This CDR3 reads CASSEWTGGFDSPLHF. The CDR3 DNA reads as TGTGCCAGTAGTGAATGGACAGGGGGTTTTGATTCACCCCTCCACTTT.

This clone was detected only once. The chain combines TRBV7-9 with TRBJ2-5; maybe TRBD2 (6 bases). The V and J ends lost 3 bases and 7 bases respectively, with 9 bases between them. The CDR3 totals 12 residues. Germline-derived CDR1 and CDR2 are SEHNR and FQNEAQ (reference sequence). The CDR3 nucleotides are TGTGCCAGCAGCTTCATGGGAGGGACCCAGTACTTC. Residues: CASSFMGGTQYF.

The genes are TRBV5-1 and TRBJ2-3; 10 nucleotides line up with TRBD2. J gave up 3 bases and V 3 bases, and 7 bases lay outside the gene matches. Looked up from germline, CDR1 is SGHRS and CDR2 is YFSETQ. There are 16 residues in the CDR3. CDR3: CASSSSGLANTDTQYF. CDR3 sequence (DNA): TGCGCCAGCAGCTCCTCGGGACTAGCGAATACAGATACGCAGTATTTT.

The chain joins TRBV28 to TRBJ2-7, with D possibly matching TRBD2 (7 bases). Per germline, CDR1 MDHEN and CDR2 SYDVKM. V lost 6 bases to trimming and J lost 3 bases, with 18 bases between them. The CDR3 sequence is 15 residues long. Here the CDR3 DNA reads TGTGCCAGCAGCCCTGCGGGGGCCTTAAACTACGAGCAGTACTTC. Its protein is CASSPAGALNYEQYF.

The chain has TRBV21-1 and TRBJ2-7; TRBD2, as called in the table, went unchecked against the DNA. TRBV21-1 is designated a pseudogene. CDR3 length equals 16 residues. The CDR3 bases are TGTGCCAGCAGCAATACCCTGGGACTAGAGTTGCACGAGCAGTACTTC. Translated: CASSNTLGLELHEQYF.

This chain links TRBV7-9 with TRBJ2-5, with 8 bases lining up with TRBD2. Germline V gene lookup returns CDR1 SEHNR and CDR2 FQNEAQ (reference sequence). Trimming removed 4 bases from V and 1 base from J; junction bases left unmatched: 5. There are 15 residues in the CDR3. CDR3: CASSSREGSQETQYF. The CDR3 region has the DNA TGTGCCAGCAGCTCTCGGGAGGGATCCCAAGAGACCCAGTACTTC.

This clone has only a few counts. The chain has TRBV9 and TRBJ2-7; tentative D call: TRBD1 (5 bases). V was cut by 0 bases and J by 2 bases, with 9 bases left in between. Looked up from germline, CDR1 is SGDLS and CDR2 is YYNGEE. This CDR3 spans 14 amino acids. The DNA for the CDR3 is TGTGCCAGCAGCGTAGGCAGGGCGGCCTACGAGCAGTACTTC. Protein: CASSVGRAAYEQYF.

This clone was found once. The rearrangement uses TRBV7-8 and TRBJ1-1; D unclear. V was pared by 5 bases and J by 2 bases, with 6 bases between. CDR1 is SGHVS, CDR2 FQNEAQ, per germline. The CDR3 is made up of 12 amino acids. CDR3 DNA: TGTGCCAGCAGCCAAACTAACACTGAAGCTTTCTTT. It yields the protein CASSQTNTEAFF.

The CDR3 protein is CASRYNEKLFF. In DNA, the CDR3 is TGTGCCAGCAGGTATAATGAAAAACTGTTTTTT. The chain joins TRBV12-3 or TRBV12-4 to TRBJ1-4, with D uncertain. The CDR3 runs 11 residues. V was shortened by 6 bases and J by 4 bases, with 3 bases between the two germline ends.

Only a few counts were recorded for this clone. The V call is TRBV7-9, the J call TRBJ1-4, with D possibly TRBD1 on 5 matching bases. The CDR3 covers 14 residues. V was trimmed by 5 bases and J by 4 bases, leaving 11 bases between them. Germline-derived CDR1 and CDR2 are SEHNR and FQNEAQ (reference sequence). CDR3 loop: CASSTTGYNEKLFF. The CDR3 DNA reads TGTGCCAGCAGCACAACAGGTTATAATGAAAAACTGTTTTTT.

The chain combines TRBV6-5 with TRBJ2-7; TRBD1 aligns across 9 bases. This CDR3 contains 14 residues. J gave up 5 bases and V 3 bases, and 5 bases lay outside the gene matches. In germline, CDR1 is MNHEY, CDR2 SVGAGI. The CDR3 DNA follows: TGTGCCAGCAGTTATCTGAGGACAGGGGACGAGCAGTACTTC. The encoded protein is CASSYLRTGDEQYF.